This TCR beta chain was documented in a study of high-grade serous ovarian cancer treatment subgroups. Turning to the study itself: Mean per sample: about 14,000 reads, about 7,000 unique TCR beta rearrangements.

From germline, CDR1 is LNHDA and CDR2 SQIVND (reference sequence). CDR3 length: 17 amino acids. Unmatched junction bases numbered 16, after V lost 9 bases and J lost 0 bases. Whole-study results and caveats: These tumor repertoires lack spatial information from bulk sequencing. Clonal relatedness tracked neoantigen level, and by trend copy number and mutation load. Tumors within one patient showed repertoire similarity of 0.11 to 0.79.

Tumor samples were taken before definitive surgery or chemotherapy. The table came from immunoSEQ multiplex PCR; TCRdb's copy has only in-frame clones and leaves some out. This sample has roughly 8,000 clones, with 65% to 75% found just once. In the case of this clone: The antigen is undetermined.

This sequence was found in a human donor with high-grade serous ovarian cancer. Sequenced input: tumor tissue. The chain employs TRBV19 and TRBJ1-1; 7 bases line up with TRBD1. The CDR3 here is CASRFVGFDRVNTEAFF. CDR3 sequence (DNA): TGTGCCAGCAGATTTGTGGGTTTCGACAGGGTGAACACTGAAGCTTTCTTT.